This T cell receptor beta chain was retrieved from a study of somatic mutations in cytotoxic T cells in rheumatoid arthritis (dated by TCRdb to about 2017). Context from the whole study: A FACSAria II or Sony SH800 was used to flow-sort some V beta antibody-stained T-cell populations at nearly 100% purity, and TCRB sequencing was also done on sorted V beta1+ cells. Patients and controls did not essentially differ in median age, which was nearly identical between the groups. TCRB deep sequencing was performed for about 70 rheumatoid arthritis patients and around 20 healthy controls. The study asked whether expanded CD8+ T-cell clones in newly diagnosed, untreated rheumatoid arthritis carry somatic mutations, and used TCRB deep sequencing to characterize clonality.

Buffy coats from roughly 19 blood donors served as healthy controls, a group that was about 60% female with a median age of approximately 50 years (range about 20-70). CD4+ and CD8+ cells were isolated by positive magnetic bead selection on an AutoMACS, and purity was checked by flow cytometry. Peripheral blood mononuclear cells were isolated by Ficoll-Paque PLUS density gradient separation. Nucleospin Tissue or Tissue XS kits were used to extract DNA from CD4-enriched, CD8-enriched or PBMC samples, and a Qubit 2.0 fluorometer was used for quantification. Sequencing of TCRB CDR3 was done on genomic DNA with the immunoSEQ assay. From the authors' description of their analysis: Nothing other than productive TCRB rearrangements was included in the analyses. Clonality was expressed as a Shannon entropy-based productive clonality index, with each clone defined by a unique TCRB CDR3 sequence. To calculate repertoire overlap between two samples, the template counts of each clone were considered relative to each sample's total templates. Flow cytometry-measured V-gene usage correlated with V-gene usage from TCRB sequencing, with a Spearman r of around 0.6. This is the immuneACCESS table as TCRdb keeps it, with only in-frame sequences that have V and J called. A part of the clones is gone; compared with another copy, unresolved V genes explain less than half, and the rest is unexplained. V, J and clone size reflect that table, while D and trimming were determined from the DNA. The sample records roughly 25,000 clones, approximately 73% of which are singletons. Around 10% of the sample goes to the ten largest clones.

The paper's findings and limits, for the study overall: The finding that TRBV07 was slightly underrepresented in patients was left unadjusted for multiple comparisons. Healthy controls showed no age-related increase in CD8+ clonality, whereas patients did (Spearman r of about 0.5). In about an eighth of the roughly 65 patients the largest CD8+ clone exceeded 20% of CD8+ cells, and several identical CD8+ TCRB sequences were shared between blood and synovial fluid. Viral specificity could not be ruled out by absence from virus-specific databases, and the antigen targets of the expanded CD8+ clones remained unknown. CD8+ T-cell clonality did not differ significantly between rheumatoid arthritis patients and age-matched healthy controls.

From its cysteine to its phenylalanine, the CDR3 spans 17 amino acids. Solely the CDR3 DNA is kept, with 51 bases framed from the first base. Looking up the germline V gene (reference sequence) yields CDR1 SEHNR and CDR2 FQNEAQ. Unmatched junction bases come to 9, with V trimmed by 5 bases and J by 4 bases. In the case of this clone: Its antigen target is currently unknown. No clone much larger than this one lies a single base away; base qualities are absent.

What was sequenced was CD8+ T cells sorted from blood. This clonotype was sampled from a woman aged 18-30 years in good health. This chain joins TRBV7-9 to TRBJ2-1, with TRBD2 matching 12 junction bases. The sequence in DNA is TGTGCCAGCAGCCACGAACGGCTAGCGGGAGGGTACAATGAGCAGTTCTTC. It translates as CASSHERLAGGYNEQFF. Reference TRBV7-9 and TRBJ2-1 proteins supply the regions before and after the CDR3; the full variable domain is: DTGVSQNPRHKITKRGQNVTFRCDPISEHNRLYWYRQTLGQGPEFLTYFQNEAQLEKSRLLSDRFSAERPKGSFSTLEIQRTEQGDSAMYLCASSHERLAGGYNEQFFGPGTRLTVL.